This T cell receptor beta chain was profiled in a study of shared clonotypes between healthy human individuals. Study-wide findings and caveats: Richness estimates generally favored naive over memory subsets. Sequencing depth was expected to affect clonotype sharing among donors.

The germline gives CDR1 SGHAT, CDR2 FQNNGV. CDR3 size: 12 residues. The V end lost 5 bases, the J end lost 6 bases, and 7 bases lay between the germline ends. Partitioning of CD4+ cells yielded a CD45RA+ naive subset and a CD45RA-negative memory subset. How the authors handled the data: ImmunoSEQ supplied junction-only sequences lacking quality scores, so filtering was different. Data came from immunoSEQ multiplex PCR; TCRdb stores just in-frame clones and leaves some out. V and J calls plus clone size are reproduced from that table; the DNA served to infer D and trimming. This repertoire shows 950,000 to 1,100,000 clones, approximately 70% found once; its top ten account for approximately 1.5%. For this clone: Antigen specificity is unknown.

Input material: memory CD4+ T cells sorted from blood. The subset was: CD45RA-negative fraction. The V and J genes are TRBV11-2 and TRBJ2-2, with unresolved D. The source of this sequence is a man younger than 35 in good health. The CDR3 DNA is TGTGCCAGCAGCCTATTACCCGGGGAGCTGTTTTTT. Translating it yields CASSLLPGELFF.